This is a list of T cell receptor beta chains from one sample in a study of cytomegalovirus exposure and HLA in healthy donors. Some clones are missing from TCRdb's copy, which holds only in-frame ones; the method was immunoSEQ multiplex PCR. The sample lists fewer than 200,000 clones, around four fifths occurring once. Sequencing input: PBMCs. These receptors all come from a woman between 18 and 29 years old in good health and CMV-seronegative. CDR3s include the opening cysteine and the closing phenylalanine or tryptophan. The order of the fields is clone size, J gene, V gene, D gene, CDR3 DNA, CDR3 protein. A D gene is named only where the DNA matches it firmly. Size is omitted from some rows. Given values are once, few, many or a class for expanded clones.

clone_size: NA
j_call: TRBJ2-1
v_call: TRBV27
d_call: TRBD2
cdr3_nt: TGTGCCAGCAGTCTAGCGGGGCGCTCCTACAATGAGCAGTTCTTC
cdr3_aa: CASSLAGRSYNEQFF

clone_size: once
j_call: TRBJ2-5
v_call: TRBV5-1
d_call: NA
cdr3_nt: TGCGCCAGCAGCTTGGGCGCCGCAGAGACCCAGTACTTC
cdr3_aa: CASSLGAAETQYF

clone_size: few
j_call: TRBJ1-1
v_call: TRBV7-3
d_call: TRBD1
cdr3_nt: TGTGCCAGCAGCTTAACCACAGGGGGTGGTGAAGCTTTCTTT
cdr3_aa: CASSLTTGGGEAFF

clone_size: NA
j_call: TRBJ1-6
v_call: TRBV4-1
d_call: NA
cdr3_nt: TGCGCCAGCAGCCAAGCCGAGGGTAGGAAGGATTCACCCCTCCACTTT
cdr3_aa: CASSQAEGRKDSPLHF

clone_size: NA
j_call: TRBJ1-2
v_call: TRBV5-1
d_call: NA
cdr3_nt: TGCGCCAGCAGCTTGGACAGGTACGGCTACACCTTC
cdr3_aa: CASSLDRYGYTF

clone_size: NA
j_call: TRBJ1-3
v_call: TRBV5-1
d_call: TRBD1
cdr3_nt: TGCGCCAGCAGCTTGGGGGGAATGACAGGGCTGCAAGGAAACACCATATATTTT
cdr3_aa: CASSLGGMTGLQGNTIYF

clone_size: NA
j_call: TRBJ1-2
v_call: TRBV7-2
d_call: NA
cdr3_nt: TGTGCCAGCAGCTTAGCGTCTGGTTTGGCGGTGTCCTACACCTTC
cdr3_aa: CASSLASGLAVSYTF

clone_size: NA
j_call: TRBJ1-5
v_call: TRBV5-1
d_call: TRBD1
cdr3_nt: TGCGCCAGCAGCTTGGGGGACAGAAATCAGCCCCAGCATTTT
cdr3_aa: CASSLGDRNQPQHF

clone_size: once
j_call: TRBJ1-6
v_call: TRBV5-1
d_call: NA
cdr3_nt: TGCGCCAGCAGCTTGGGCCCCTCCCGAAGCGATAATTCACCCCTCCACTTT
cdr3_aa: CASSLGPSRSDNSPLHF

clone_size: once
j_call: TRBJ2-6
v_call: TRBV5-5
d_call: TRBD1
cdr3_nt: TGTGCCAGCAGCCAGACAGGGTATGTTTCTGGGGCCAACGTCCTGACTTTC
cdr3_aa: CASSQTGYVSGANVLTF

clone_size: NA
j_call: TRBJ2-7
v_call: TRBV10-3
d_call: TRBD2
cdr3_nt: TGTGCCATCAGAAATAGCGGGAGTCTGGGGGAGCAGTACTTC
cdr3_aa: CAIRNSGSLGEQYF

clone_size: NA
j_call: TRBJ2-3
v_call: TRBV5-1
d_call: TRBD1
cdr3_nt: TGCGCCAGCAGCTTGTGGGGACAGAGCACAGATACGCAGTATTTT
cdr3_aa: CASSLWGQSTDTQYF

clone_size: few
j_call: TRBJ2-1
v_call: TRBV27
d_call: TRBD2
cdr3_nt: TGTGCCAGCAGTTCGGGACTAGCGAAAAATGAGCAGTTCTTC
cdr3_aa: CASSSGLAKNEQFF

clone_size: NA
j_call: TRBJ1-5
v_call: TRBV30
d_call: TRBD1
cdr3_nt: TGTGCCTGGAGCCCCGGGACAGAGAATCAGCCCCAGCATTTT
cdr3_aa: CAWSPGTENQPQHF

clone_size: NA
j_call: TRBJ1-1
v_call: TRBV7-9
d_call: NA
cdr3_nt: TGTGCCAGCAGCTTAGAGGGAGTTGAAGCTTTCTTT
cdr3_aa: CASSLEGVEAFF

clone_size: NA
j_call: TRBJ2-1
v_call: TRBV12-5
d_call: NA
cdr3_nt: TGTGCTAGTGCTTCAGGGTCCTACAATGAGCAGTTCTTC
cdr3_aa: CASASGSYNEQFF

clone_size: NA
j_call: TRBJ1-1
v_call: TRBV7-9
d_call: NA
cdr3_nt: TGTGCCAGCAGTCGTATGTCGGGTTACGACACTGAAGCTTTCTTT
cdr3_aa: CASSRMSGYDTEAFF

clone_size: NA
j_call: TRBJ1-3
v_call: TRBV30
d_call: NA
cdr3_nt: TGTGCCTGGAGTCGTAGCGGAAACTCTGGAAACACCATATATTTT
cdr3_aa: CAWSRSGNSGNTIYF

clone_size: NA
j_call: TRBJ2-7
v_call: TRBV7-9
d_call: NA
cdr3_nt: TGTGCCAGCAGCTTATTCCTAGAAGGGGCACCTGGCGAGCAGTACTTC
cdr3_aa: CASSLFLEGAPGEQYF

clone_size: NA
j_call: TRBJ1-1
v_call: TRBV4-2
d_call: NA
cdr3_nt: TGTGCCAGCAGCCAAGTCAGGGCATCGGGGAACACTGAAGCTTTCTTT
cdr3_aa: CASSQVRASGNTEAFF

clone_size: NA
j_call: TRBJ1-1
v_call: TRBV7-9
d_call: NA
cdr3_nt: TGTGCCAGCAGCAGAGGAGGGGCCTCGTCGGGGGACACTGAAGCTTTCTTT
cdr3_aa: CASSRGGASSGDTEAFF

clone_size: few
j_call: TRBJ2-7
v_call: TRBV9
d_call: NA
cdr3_nt: TGTGCCAGCAGCCTCCAAGGGGGGGCTGGGGACGAGCAGTACTTC
cdr3_aa: CASSLQGGAGDEQYF

clone_size: NA
j_call: TRBJ2-2
v_call: TRBV18
d_call: NA
cdr3_nt: TGTGCCAGCTCACCACAGTTCGGGACTCAGAGCGGGGAGCTGTTTTTT
cdr3_aa: CASSPQFGTQSGELFF

clone_size: NA
j_call: TRBJ2-3
v_call: TRBV10-1
d_call: NA
cdr3_nt: TGCGCCAGCAGTGATCGGCTAGGGAGTATTTCAGATACGCAGTATTTT
cdr3_aa: CASSDRLGSISDTQYF

clone_size: NA
j_call: TRBJ1-1
v_call: TRBV5-1
d_call: TRBD1
cdr3_nt: TGCGCCAGCAGATCAGGGGGGAGGCACACTGAAGCTTTCTTT
cdr3_aa: CASRSGGRHTEAFF

clone_size: NA
j_call: TRBJ1-2
v_call: TRBV4-2
d_call: TRBD1
cdr3_nt: TGTGCCAGCACCCCCGTAGGGACAGCCTATGGCTACACCTTC
cdr3_aa: CASTPVGTAYGYTF

clone_size: NA
j_call: TRBJ2-1
v_call: TRBV5-1
d_call: TRBD2
cdr3_nt: TGCGCCAGCAGCCCTGTGGAGCGGGGGAAGCAGTTCTTC
cdr3_aa: CASSPVERGKQFF

clone_size: NA
j_call: TRBJ1-1
v_call: TRBV7-2
d_call: NA
cdr3_nt: TGTGCCAGCAGCTTAGTAGGGGACACTGAAGCTTTCTTT
cdr3_aa: CASSLVGDTEAFF

clone_size: NA
j_call: TRBJ2-5
v_call: TRBV11-3
d_call: NA
cdr3_nt: TGTGCCAGCAGCTTAAGGGGAGAGACCCAGTACTTC
cdr3_aa: CASSLRGETQYF

clone_size: NA
j_call: TRBJ2-7
v_call: TRBV6-1
d_call: TRBD1
cdr3_nt: TGTGCCAGCAGTGAGCCGGGACAGGGACACGAGCAGTACTTC
cdr3_aa: CASSEPGQGHEQYF

clone_size: NA
j_call: TRBJ1-4
v_call: TRBV7-8
d_call: NA
cdr3_nt: TGTGCCAGCAGCTTAGCCCGGGGGATCGCAACTAATGAAAAACTGTTTTTT
cdr3_aa: CASSLARGIATNEKLFF

clone_size: NA
j_call: TRBJ1-5
v_call: TRBV6-5
d_call: NA
cdr3_nt: TGTGCCAGCAGTTACTCGAGAGTCGGGGGGCCCCAGCATTTT
cdr3_aa: CASSYSRVGGPQHF

clone_size: NA
j_call: TRBJ1-1
v_call: TRBV5-1
d_call: TRBD1
cdr3_nt: TGCGCCAGCAGGCGGGACAGCCCCACTGAAGCTTTCTTT
cdr3_aa: CASRRDSPTEAFF

clone_size: NA
j_call: TRBJ1-4
v_call: TRBV10-1
d_call: NA
cdr3_nt: TGCGCCAGCACAGTCCTCCCAACTAATGAAAGACTGTTTTTT
cdr3_aa: CASTVLPTNERLFF

clone_size: NA
j_call: TRBJ2-5
v_call: TRBV15
d_call: TRBD1
cdr3_nt: TGTGCCACCAGCAACACCCGGACAGGAAAAAAGACCCAGTACTTC
cdr3_aa: CATSNTRTGKKTQYF

clone_size: NA
j_call: TRBJ2-1
v_call: TRBV18
d_call: NA
cdr3_nt: TGTGCCAGCTCACCCCCCCGTGGGGGAGGTTCCTACAATGAGCAGTTCTTC
cdr3_aa: CASSPPRGGGSYNEQFF

clone_size: NA
j_call: TRBJ2-2
v_call: TRBV7-9
d_call: TRBD1
cdr3_nt: TGTGCCAGCAGCTTGTGGACAGGGGGTAGCGGGGAGCTGTTTTTT
cdr3_aa: CASSLWTGGSGELFF

clone_size: NA
j_call: TRBJ2-1
v_call: TRBV7-3
d_call: TRBD2
cdr3_nt: TGTGCCAGCAGCTTAACGCGGACTAGCGGGAGCTTCTCCTACAATGAGCAGTTCTTC
cdr3_aa: CASSLTRTSGSFSYNEQFF

clone_size: NA
j_call: TRBJ1-5
v_call: TRBV5-6
d_call: NA
cdr3_nt: TGTGCCAGCAGCCGGGGGGCAGGGGCCGGGGGCAATCAGCCCCAGCATTTT
cdr3_aa: CASSRGAGAGGNQPQHF

clone_size: NA
j_call: TRBJ2-3
v_call: TRBV6-6
d_call: NA
cdr3_nt: TGTGCCAGCAGTTACTCTTCTAGTGGCACAGATACGCAGTATTTT
cdr3_aa: CASSYSSSGTDTQYF

clone_size: NA
j_call: TRBJ2-1
v_call: TRBV19
d_call: TRBD2
cdr3_nt: TGTGCCAGTAGTGCTGGACTAGCGGGAGGGTGGTACAATGAGCAGTTCTTC
cdr3_aa: CASSAGLAGGWYNEQFF

clone_size: NA
j_call: TRBJ2-3
v_call: TRBV5-4
d_call: NA
cdr3_nt: TGTGCCAGCAGCTTTAAGGCGGGCACAGATACGCAGTATTTT
cdr3_aa: CASSFKAGTDTQYF

clone_size: NA
j_call: TRBJ2-1
v_call: TRBV5-1
d_call: TRBD1
cdr3_nt: TGCGCCAGCAGCAGTGGGACAGGCGGGTCCTACAATGAGCAGTTCTTC
cdr3_aa: CASSSGTGGSYNEQFF

clone_size: NA
j_call: TRBJ2-5
v_call: TRBV5-1
d_call: TRBD1
cdr3_nt: TGCGCCAGCAGGCGCGGGGAGACAGGGGAAGAGACCCAGTACTTC
cdr3_aa: CASRRGETGEETQYF

clone_size: NA
j_call: TRBJ2-1
v_call: TRBV6-1
d_call: TRBD1
cdr3_nt: TGTGCCAGCAGTCGTCAGGGGGCTCGGAATGGGCAGTTCTTC
cdr3_aa: CASSRQGARNGQFF

clone_size: once
j_call: TRBJ2-1
v_call: TRBV5-1
d_call: TRBD1
cdr3_nt: TGCGCCAGCAGCCGGGACAGCCCGGAGCAGTTCTTC
cdr3_aa: CASSRDSPEQFF

clone_size: NA
j_call: TRBJ2-7
v_call: TRBV19
d_call: NA
cdr3_nt: TGTGCCAGTAGTATTGGGCAGACCTCCTACGAGCAGTACTTC
cdr3_aa: CASSIGQTSYEQYF

clone_size: NA
j_call: TRBJ1-2
v_call: TRBV6-1
d_call: NA
cdr3_nt: TGTGCCAGCAGTTATGGGGAGCTTTATGGCTACACCTTC
cdr3_aa: CASSYGELYGYTF

clone_size: NA
j_call: TRBJ2-7
v_call: TRBV6-1
d_call: NA
cdr3_nt: TGTGCCAGCAGTGAAGCTGTCCGAAGGGGATACGAGCAGTACTTC
cdr3_aa: CASSEAVRRGYEQYF

clone_size: once
j_call: TRBJ1-2
v_call: TRBV28
d_call: NA
cdr3_nt: TGTGCCAGCAGTTTCACAGCTCCTAACTATGGCTACACCTTC
cdr3_aa: CASSFTAPNYGYTF

clone_size: NA
j_call: TRBJ1-1
v_call: TRBV7-9
d_call: NA
cdr3_nt: TGTGCCAGCAGGGACGAGGGACTATGGACTGAAGCTTTCTTT
cdr3_aa: CASRDEGLWTEAFF

clone_size: NA
j_call: TRBJ2-7
v_call: TRBV5-5
d_call: NA
cdr3_nt: TGTGCCAGCAGCTTGGTCCAGGCCTCCGGTGAGCAGTACTTC
cdr3_aa: CASSLVQASGEQYF

clone_size: few
j_call: TRBJ2-1
v_call: TRBV27
d_call: NA
cdr3_nt: TGTGCCAGCAGTCCCCACCGGGATTACAATGAGCAGTTCTTC
cdr3_aa: CASSPHRDYNEQFF

clone_size: once
j_call: TRBJ1-2
v_call: TRBV7-8
d_call: NA
cdr3_nt: TGTGCCAGCAGCTTAGTAAGGATCAGGGTTAACCCCTACTATGGCTACACCTTC
cdr3_aa: CASSLVRIRVNPYYGYTF